The source of this T cell receptor beta chain is a study of blood T cell repertoires in COVID-19. Across the whole study: COVID-19 samples from acute and convalescent phases originated in the United States, Italy and Spain. Sources were T cells, B-cell-depleted T cells, or PBMCs; the material itself was cDNA or gDNA.

This CDR3 region has 15 residues. Germline CDR1 KGHDR, CDR2 SFDVKD. Between the trimmed V and J ends, which lost 6 bases and 0 bases, there was a span of 11 bases. Authors' data handling: Amplified reference gene primers provided the basis for estimating nucleated cell counts. Produced via immunoSEQ multiplex PCR; TCRdb's table is partial and in-frame only. V and J calls and clone size are those listed in that table; D and trimming were worked out from the DNA. The table has around 100,000 clones, around 90% seen once. The specimen was peripheral blood. The TCR comes from a man in his fifties in a cohort sampled during active COVID-19. The chain links TRBV24-1 to TRBJ1-3; D is unresolved. CDR3 DNA sequence: TGTGCCACCAGTAGCGACGGGAACTCTGGAAACACCATATATTTT. It codes for CATSSDGNSGNTIYF.